Following are 2 T cell receptor beta chains from one sample sequenced in a study of technical replicates of blood from several donors. Profiling relied on immunoSEQ multiplex PCR, and the TCRdb table lists in-frame clones only, not all of them. The sample records 53,000 or so clones, 93% being singletons. Sequenced sample: PBMCs. The source is a human donor in good health. Some clones in this sample may be carry-over from other donors' samples.

This rearrangement joins TRBV13 to TRBJ2-5; 15 bases match TRBD2. Germline trimming cut 6 bases from V and 10 bases from J; bases unmatched to any gene: 24. The V gene's germline CDR1 is PRHDT and CDR2 FYEKMQ (reference sequence). The CDR3 extends over 20 amino acids. The CDR3 reads CASSPLGTSGGTSPQRGQYF. CDR3 nucleotide sequence: TGTGCCAGCAGTCCACTGGGGACTAGCGGGGGGACTTCCCCCCAGCGTGGCCAGTACTTC.

The chain employs TRBV28 and TRBJ2-7; D might be TRBD2 (6 bases). Per the germline V gene, CDR1 is MDHEN and CDR2 is SYDVKM. This CDR3 contains 11 residues. Trimming took 5 bases from V and 5 from J, leaving 7 bases between them. The CDR3, as DNA: TGTGCCAGCAGTCAGCGGGACGAGCAGTACTTC. Protein sequence: CASSQRDEQYF.